Below, 29 T cell receptor beta chains from the same sample are listed, as sequenced in a study of Ad26.COV2.S vaccination and SARS-CoV-2 variants. The data were produced by immunoSEQ multiplex PCR, yet TCRdb's version contains in-frame clones alone and is incomplete. The sample carries about 350,000 clones, around 88% recorded once. Treatment specified: some 20 received Ad26.COV2.S at low or high dose, single or two shots; a few received placebo; per-sample allocation not given. The samples were gathered on day 63 after the first injection of vaccine or placebo. Sequencing used peripheral blood, obtained in a trial of Ad26.COV2.S vaccine versus placebo. These receptors all come from a person aged 18 to 65 who received the Ad26.COV2.S COVID-19 vaccine or a placebo.

The chain links TRBV19 to TRBJ2-2, with D possibly TRBD2 on 5 matching bases. Germline V gene lookup returns CDR1 LNHDA and CDR2 SQIVND (reference sequence). The CDR3 totals 14 residues. V dropped 2 bases and J dropped 6 bases, with 10 bases sitting between them. CDR3: CASSISGSAGELFF. The CDR3 DNA reads TGTGCCAGTAGTATAAGTGGGAGCGCCGGGGAGCTGTTTTTT.

The rearrangement joins TRBV5-6 to TRBJ1-1; no firm D call. This CDR3 comprises 15 residues. The germline gives CDR1 SGHDT, CDR2 YYEEEE. V gave up 0 bases and J gave up 0 bases, with 9 bases separating them. The CDR3 protein is CASSLAPDLNTEAFF. DNA for the CDR3: TGTGCCAGCAGCTTGGCACCGGACCTGAACACTGAAGCTTTCTTT.

This clone came up once. CDR3 amino acids: CASSLQGDGGYTF. The CDR3 DNA sequence: TGTGCCAGCAGTTTACAGGGGGATGGTGGCTACACCTTC. This chain connects TRBV6-1 to TRBJ1-2; TRBD1 aligns across 8 bases. The V gene's germline CDR1 is MNHNS and CDR2 SASEGT. V lost 5 bases, J lost 7 bases, and 6 bases stayed unmatched. The CDR3 contains 13 residues.

The rearrangement joins TRBV20-1 to TRBJ2-7; D gene unclear. Germline CDR1 and CDR2: DFQATT and SNEGSKA (reference sequence). The CDR3 length is 11 residues. V was pared by 6 bases and J by 2 bases, with 8 bases between. CDR3 nucleotides: TGCAGTGCGGAAGGGCCCTACGAGCAGTACTTC. Amino acid sequence: CSAEGPYEQYF.

The chain recombines TRBV29-1 with TRBJ2-5; D ambiguous. The CDR3 runs 13 residues. Trimming shortened V by 3 bases and J by 1 base, and 9 bases separated the two germline ends. Looked up from germline, CDR1 is SQVTM and CDR2 is ANQGSEA. The CDR3 DNA reads as TGCAGCGTTGACGGCCAGTTCCAAGAGACCCAGTACTTC. This sequence encodes CSVDGQFQETQYF.

This clone was seen only once. V gene TRBV28 combines with J gene TRBJ1-2; D might be TRBD1 (6 bases). V gave up 6 bases and J gave up 3 bases, with 14 bases separating them. The CDR3 extends over 14 amino acids. Germline V gene sequence: CDR1 MDHEN, CDR2 SYDVKM. The CDR3 region is CASRGSGEHYGYTF. In DNA form, the CDR3 reads TGTGCCAGCAGGGGATCAGGGGAGCACTATGGCTACACCTTC.

This sequence joins TRBV3-1 (or the pseudogene TRBV3-2) and TRBJ1-2; no firm D call. Germline V gene sequence: CDR1 LGHDT, CDR2 YNNKEL (reference sequence). This CDR3 spans 15 amino acids. Trimming stripped 0 bases from V and 3 bases from J, with 11 bases between. The chain's CDR3 is CASSQDGGGYYGYTF. In DNA form, the CDR3 reads TGTGCCAGCAGCCAAGATGGAGGAGGGTACTATGGCTACACCTTC.

The gene calls are TRBV11-3 and TRBJ1-6, with unresolved D. Germline V CDR1 and CDR2: SGHNT, YENEEA. Deletions cut 6 bases from V and 7 bases from J, with 10 bases between. The CDR3 is 13 amino acids. CDR3 protein: CASSLDPNSPLHF. The CDR3 DNA sequence: TGTGCCAGCAGTCTCGACCCCAATTCACCCCTCCACTTT. The full variable domain, rest sourced from reference TRBV11-3 and TRBJ1-6, is EAGVVQSPRYKIIEKKQPVAFWCNPISGHNTLYWYLQNLGQGPELLIRYENEEAVDDSQLPKDRFSAERLKGVDSTLKIQPAELGDSAVYLCASSLDPNSPLHFGNGTRLTVT.

The rearrangement joins TRBV6-6 to TRBJ2-5; D might be TRBD2 (5 bases). V was cut by 6 bases and J by 5 bases, with 13 bases left in between. This CDR3 region has 13 residues. Germline V lookup: CDR1 MNHNY, CDR2 SVGAGI (reference sequence). In DNA form, the CDR3 reads TGTGCCAGCAGCCGAGGGAGCTTGGAGACCCAGTACTTC. It yields the protein CASSRGSLETQYF.

This clone was picked up one time. DNA of the CDR3: TGTGCCAGCAGTTTTGGCCGCATTCCCGGGGGATACAATGAGCAGTTCTTC. As protein: CASSFGRIPGGYNEQFF. This chain joins TRBV28 and TRBJ2-1; a weak D match, TRBD2 (6 bases). The germline V gene encodes CDR1 MDHEN and CDR2 SYDVKM. V was shortened by 3 bases and J by 4 bases, with 19 bases between the two germline ends. This CDR3 is 17 amino acids long.

V and J are TRBV7-8 and TRBJ1-4; 8 bases fit TRBD1. Trimming removed 5 bases from V and 4 bases from J; junction bases left unmatched: 3. Germline V gene lookup returns CDR1 SGHVS and CDR2 FQNEAQ. The CDR3 runs to 14 residues. The CDR3 spells CASSQDRGNEKLFF. The CDR3 DNA is TGTGCCAGCAGCCAAGACAGGGGTAATGAAAAACTGTTTTTT.

This rearrangement joins TRBV5-1 to TRBJ2-5; D not certain. The CDR3 loop spans 14 amino acids. Looked up from germline, CDR1 is SGHRS and CDR2 is YFSETQ. V was clipped by 0 bases and J by 0 bases, with 6 bases between them. The CDR3 nucleotides are TGCGCCAGCAGCTTGGCAGGTTACCAAGAGACCCAGTACTTC. Translating it yields CASSLAGYQETQYF. The whole variable domain, filled in from reference TRBV5-1 and TRBJ2-5, reads KAGVTQTPRYLIKTRGQQVTLSCSPISGHRSVSWYQQTPGQGLQFLFEYFSETQRNKGNFPGRFSGRQFSNSRSEMNVSTLELGDSALYLCASSLAGYQETQYFGPGTRLLVL.

This clone occurred once. The chain carries TRBV18 and TRBJ1-2; D gene unclear. The germline V gene encodes CDR1 KGHSH and CDR2 LQKENI. Trimming took off 6 bases at V and 5 bases at J, with 10 bases between the two ends. This CDR3 region has 12 residues. The CDR3 here is CASSLQMYGYTF. CDR3 nucleotide sequence: TGTGCCAGCTCTCTGCAGATGTATGGCTACACCTTC.

Comment on this clone: Other DNA sequences in this specimen translate into the identical CDR3. The V gene is TRBV5-1, the J gene TRBJ1-6; D might be TRBD1 (5 bases). The CDR3 spans 14 residues. V lost 0 bases, J lost 7 bases, and 8 bases lay in between. Germline V CDR1 and CDR2: SGHRS, YFSETQ. The CDR3 loop reads CASSLAGVNSPLHF. CDR3 nucleotide sequence: TGCGCCAGCAGCTTGGCGGGGGTCAATTCACCCCTCCACTTT.

The V and J genes are TRBV7-9 and TRBJ2-1; D is possibly TRBD1 (6 bases). CDR3 length: 16 amino acids. Trimming took off 4 bases at V and 2 bases at J, with 15 bases between the two ends. The germline V gene encodes CDR1 SEHNR and CDR2 FQNEAQ (reference sequence). For the CDR3, the DNA is TGTGCCAGCAGCTCGCGCACCGGGACAACCTACAATGAGCAGTTCTTC. Residues: CASSSRTGTTYNEQFF.

This clone has a single count. The chain links TRBV4-1 to TRBJ2-7; 12 positions match TRBD2. Germline V gives CDR1 MGHRA, CDR2 YSYEKL. The CDR3 has 17 residues. Trimming cost V 0 bases and J 5 bases; bases outside gene matches: 8. This CDR3 is CASSQERGLAGNNEQYF. For the CDR3, the DNA is TGCGCCAGCAGCCAAGAGAGGGGACTAGCGGGTAATAACGAGCAGTACTTC.

V usage is TRBV9 and J usage is TRBJ2-2, with D perhaps being TRBD1 or TRBD2 (5 bases each). V was cut by 0 bases and J by 6 bases, with 9 bases left in between. The CDR3 is made up of 14 amino acids. Per the germline V gene, CDR1 is SGDLS and CDR2 is YYNGEE. CDR3 nucleotide sequence: TGTGCCAGCAGCGTAGCTCTGGGGGCCGGGGAGCTGTTTTTT. Translation: CASSVALGAGELFF.

The genes are TRBV6-5 and TRBJ2-1; 15 bases match TRBD2. The CDR3 consists of 16 residues. The germline V gene has CDR1 MNHEY and CDR2 SVGAGI. V shed 4 bases and J 3 bases; nucleotides not matched to a gene: 1. CDR3 amino acids: CASSSGLAGGYNEQFF. The CDR3 nucleotides are TGTGCCAGCAGTTCGGGACTAGCGGGGGGCTACAATGAGCAGTTCTTC.

The chain joins TRBV15 to TRBJ1-4; possibly TRBD1 for D (5 bases). This CDR3 spans 14 amino acids. V lost 4 bases and J 6 bases, leaving 12 bases between the germline ends. Germline V gene lookup returns CDR1 LNHNV and CDR2 YYDKDF (reference sequence). The CDR3 here is CATSTGTTDEKLFF. CDR3 nucleotide sequence: TGTGCCACCAGCACGGGGACTACGGATGAAAAACTGTTTTTT.

This clone was seen just once. The chain links TRBV11-2 to TRBJ2-5; 8 bases are a match to TRBD1. V shed 0 bases and J 5 bases; nucleotides not matched to a gene: 5. Germline CDR1 reads SGHAT; CDR2 reads FQNNGV. The CDR3 totals 15 residues. The chain's CDR3 is CASSLDASGGETQYF. The CDR3 DNA reads as TGTGCCAGCAGCTTAGATGCGTCAGGGGGCGAGACCCAGTACTTC.

Here the CDR3 reads CASSGRVLTVDTQYF. As DNA, the CDR3 is TGTGCCAGCAGCGGCCGGGTCCTAACAGTAGATACGCAGTATTTT. The chain joins TRBV5-5 to TRBJ2-3; the D is unclear. Per germline, CDR1 SGHKS and CDR2 YYEKEE (reference sequence). The CDR3 has 15 residues. The germline V and J ends were trimmed by 4 bases and 5 bases, with 17 bases remaining between them.

This clone was seen a handful of times. This chain joins TRBV25-1 and TRBJ1-4, with D tentatively TRBD1 (6 bases). Germline-derived CDR1 and CDR2 are MGHDK and SYGVNS. This CDR3 contains 13 residues. The V end was cut by 6 bases, the J end by 5 bases, with 10 bases between. This chain's CDR3 is CASRGGGNEKLFF. The DNA for the CDR3 is TGTGCCAGCAGGGGGGGCGGGAATGAAAAACTGTTTTTT.

V usage is TRBV18 and J usage is TRBJ2-1; D is unresolved. Germline V CDR1 and CDR2: KGHSH, LQKENI. The CDR3 has 16 amino acids. V lost 6 bases and J lost 0, with 15 bases in between. This CDR3 reads CASSLVVPRSYNEQFF. For the CDR3, the DNA is TGTGCCAGCTCTCTAGTAGTTCCCCGCTCCTACAATGAGCAGTTCTTC.

V and J are TRBV7-2 and TRBJ1-1, with D unresolved. CDR3 length: 13 amino acids. From germline, CDR1 is SGHTA and CDR2 FQGNSA. V shed 2 bases and J shed 5 bases, with 9 bases lying between them. CDR3: CASSLNPKTEAFF. Here the CDR3 DNA reads TGTGCCAGCAGCTTAAACCCGAAGACTGAAGCTTTCTTT.

The V call is TRBV7-9, the J call TRBJ1-1; D is undetermined. Germline CDR1 and CDR2: SEHNR and FQNEAQ (reference sequence). The CDR3 consists of 15 residues. Trimming pared 2 bases from V and 4 bases from J, leaving 14 bases between. CDR3 protein: CASSLSEGGLTEAFF. DNA of the CDR3: TGTGCCAGCAGCTTAAGCGAGGGCGGGCTCACTGAAGCTTTCTTT.

The rearrangement uses TRBV5-6 and TRBJ1-6; the D is unclear. With 7 bases removed from V and 0 bases from J, the gap between germline ends came to 8 bases. From germline, CDR1 is SGHDT and CDR2 YYEEEE. CDR3 size: 14 residues. The CDR3 DNA reads as TGTGCCAGCTATAGTTCCTCCTATAATTCACCCCTCCACTTT. Encoded protein: CASYSSSYNSPLHF.

This sequence joins TRBV11-2 and TRBJ1-1; 7 bases are a match to TRBD1. The germline V gene encodes CDR1 SGHAT and CDR2 FQNNGV. V gave up 5 bases and J gave up 2 bases; unmatched junction bases: 5. This CDR3 is built from 14 residues. The CDR3 DNA is TGTGCCAGCAGCATTCGACAGGGAAACACTGAAGCTTTCTTT. Protein product: CASSIRQGNTEAFF.

This chain connects TRBV5-4 to TRBJ1-4; 7 nucleotides align to TRBD1. Germline lookup yields CDR1 SGHNT and CDR2 YYREEE (reference sequence). After removal of 0 bases from V and 7 bases from J, the junction contained 3 bases not matched to a gene. The CDR3 contains 14 residues. The CDR3 coding sequence is TGTGCCAGCAGCTTGGGAGGGGGCGGTGAAAAACTGTTTTTT. Protein: CASSLGGGGEKLFF.

This chain uses TRBV5-1 with TRBJ1-1, with D unclear. Looked up from germline, CDR1 is SGHRS and CDR2 is YFSETQ. V was trimmed by 4 bases and J by 6 bases, leaving 13 bases between them. CDR3 length: 13 residues. The CDR3 here is CASSRRFGAEAFF. CDR3 DNA: TGCGCCAGCAGCCGCCGATTCGGTGCTGAAGCTTTCTTT.